The T cell receptor beta chain described here comes from a study of blood T cell repertoires in COVID-19. The protocol was immunoSEQ multiplex PCR, while the TCRdb copy is restricted to in-frame clones and leaves out a portion. This sample yields about 150,000 clones, of which roughly 90% are seen a single time; about 3.9% belongs to the top ten. The germline V gene encodes CDR1 MNHNS and CDR2 SASEGT. CDR3 length equals 14 residues. V was clipped by 1 base and J by 8 bases, with 14 bases between them. The chain has TRBV6-1 and TRBJ1-1; D is undetermined. The sequencing sample was made of peripheral blood. The sequence came from a woman in her 70s with acute or convalescent COVID-19. As DNA, the CDR3 is TGTGCCAGCAGTGAAGTTGTGGTGGGCTCGGAAGCTTTCTTT. Protein product: CASSEVVVGSEAFF.